The TCR beta chain under discussion was sequenced for a study of sequential checkpoint blockade in melanoma (dated by TCRdb to about 2019). Looking at the study overall: Patients were randomized 1:1 to first-line nivolumab followed by ipilimumab (arm A) or ipilimumab followed by nivolumab (arm B). Maintenance nivolumab came after both trial sequences. General study outcomes and caveats: Validation of the response-prediction model combining TCR metrics and mutation burden is needed in larger, independent patient cohorts.

The sample's treatment or condition label, in plain terms: randomized to nivolumab then ipilimumab (arm A) or the reverse (arm B). None of the patients in the trial had previously been given DNA-damaging chemotherapy. Live CD3+CD8+ cells negative for CD19 and CD56 were sorted from thawed PBMCs on a FACS Aria II flow cytometer. CheckMate 064, a randomized, open-label phase II trial of sequential checkpoint blockade, was the source of the samples, all of which came from patients with melanoma. Peripheral blood mononuclear cells were collected by leukapheresis, purified using Ficoll-Paque, and frozen in human serum containing about 10% DMSO. Purity of sorted blood CD3+CD8+ cells was verified at >95% immediately after sorting, followed by DNA extraction. TCRbeta CDR3 regions were immunosequenced from genomic DNA with the immunoSEQ Assay. Before high-throughput sequencing, the genomic DNA was amplified using bias-controlled multiplex PCR. On the study's bioinformatics: To quantify the absolute abundance of each unique TCRbeta CDR3 region, the sequences were collapsed and filtered. Clonality, defined as 1 minus Pielou's evenness, was calculated using only productive rearrangements. Clones with significantly greater frequencies in on-treatment versus baseline samples were identified using a previously published method. TCRdb limited this immuneACCESS table to in-frame rearrangements with V and J called. A share of clones is missing; checked studies link under half to unresolved V genes, and the rest is unexplained. V and J calls and clone size follow that table, whereas D and trimming were derived from the DNA. The sample records about 17,000 clones, about 67% of which are singletons. The top ten hold more than 20% of the sample.

Notes on this clone: Its antigen is not yet known. The sample holds no much larger clone one base away, and base qualities are not on file.

Material: CD8+ T cells sorted from blood (inferred from file names), obtained from a patient given nivolumab and ipilimumab in sequence. The sequence was obtained from a human donor with melanoma.

The CDR3 has the sequence CASKEVTDAYTF. In nucleotide form, the sequence is TGTGCCTCCAAGGAGGTGACCGATGCCTACACCTTC. The chain joins TRBV2 to TRBJ1-2, with the D gene not confidently named. From its cysteine to its phenylalanine, the CDR3 spans 12 amino acids. Only the CDR3 region is kept as DNA, spanning 36 bases read in frame from base 1. CDR1 and CDR2 are read off the germline V gene as SNHLY and FYNNEI. The V and J ends are trimmed by 11 bases and 10 bases, leaving 20 bases between them.